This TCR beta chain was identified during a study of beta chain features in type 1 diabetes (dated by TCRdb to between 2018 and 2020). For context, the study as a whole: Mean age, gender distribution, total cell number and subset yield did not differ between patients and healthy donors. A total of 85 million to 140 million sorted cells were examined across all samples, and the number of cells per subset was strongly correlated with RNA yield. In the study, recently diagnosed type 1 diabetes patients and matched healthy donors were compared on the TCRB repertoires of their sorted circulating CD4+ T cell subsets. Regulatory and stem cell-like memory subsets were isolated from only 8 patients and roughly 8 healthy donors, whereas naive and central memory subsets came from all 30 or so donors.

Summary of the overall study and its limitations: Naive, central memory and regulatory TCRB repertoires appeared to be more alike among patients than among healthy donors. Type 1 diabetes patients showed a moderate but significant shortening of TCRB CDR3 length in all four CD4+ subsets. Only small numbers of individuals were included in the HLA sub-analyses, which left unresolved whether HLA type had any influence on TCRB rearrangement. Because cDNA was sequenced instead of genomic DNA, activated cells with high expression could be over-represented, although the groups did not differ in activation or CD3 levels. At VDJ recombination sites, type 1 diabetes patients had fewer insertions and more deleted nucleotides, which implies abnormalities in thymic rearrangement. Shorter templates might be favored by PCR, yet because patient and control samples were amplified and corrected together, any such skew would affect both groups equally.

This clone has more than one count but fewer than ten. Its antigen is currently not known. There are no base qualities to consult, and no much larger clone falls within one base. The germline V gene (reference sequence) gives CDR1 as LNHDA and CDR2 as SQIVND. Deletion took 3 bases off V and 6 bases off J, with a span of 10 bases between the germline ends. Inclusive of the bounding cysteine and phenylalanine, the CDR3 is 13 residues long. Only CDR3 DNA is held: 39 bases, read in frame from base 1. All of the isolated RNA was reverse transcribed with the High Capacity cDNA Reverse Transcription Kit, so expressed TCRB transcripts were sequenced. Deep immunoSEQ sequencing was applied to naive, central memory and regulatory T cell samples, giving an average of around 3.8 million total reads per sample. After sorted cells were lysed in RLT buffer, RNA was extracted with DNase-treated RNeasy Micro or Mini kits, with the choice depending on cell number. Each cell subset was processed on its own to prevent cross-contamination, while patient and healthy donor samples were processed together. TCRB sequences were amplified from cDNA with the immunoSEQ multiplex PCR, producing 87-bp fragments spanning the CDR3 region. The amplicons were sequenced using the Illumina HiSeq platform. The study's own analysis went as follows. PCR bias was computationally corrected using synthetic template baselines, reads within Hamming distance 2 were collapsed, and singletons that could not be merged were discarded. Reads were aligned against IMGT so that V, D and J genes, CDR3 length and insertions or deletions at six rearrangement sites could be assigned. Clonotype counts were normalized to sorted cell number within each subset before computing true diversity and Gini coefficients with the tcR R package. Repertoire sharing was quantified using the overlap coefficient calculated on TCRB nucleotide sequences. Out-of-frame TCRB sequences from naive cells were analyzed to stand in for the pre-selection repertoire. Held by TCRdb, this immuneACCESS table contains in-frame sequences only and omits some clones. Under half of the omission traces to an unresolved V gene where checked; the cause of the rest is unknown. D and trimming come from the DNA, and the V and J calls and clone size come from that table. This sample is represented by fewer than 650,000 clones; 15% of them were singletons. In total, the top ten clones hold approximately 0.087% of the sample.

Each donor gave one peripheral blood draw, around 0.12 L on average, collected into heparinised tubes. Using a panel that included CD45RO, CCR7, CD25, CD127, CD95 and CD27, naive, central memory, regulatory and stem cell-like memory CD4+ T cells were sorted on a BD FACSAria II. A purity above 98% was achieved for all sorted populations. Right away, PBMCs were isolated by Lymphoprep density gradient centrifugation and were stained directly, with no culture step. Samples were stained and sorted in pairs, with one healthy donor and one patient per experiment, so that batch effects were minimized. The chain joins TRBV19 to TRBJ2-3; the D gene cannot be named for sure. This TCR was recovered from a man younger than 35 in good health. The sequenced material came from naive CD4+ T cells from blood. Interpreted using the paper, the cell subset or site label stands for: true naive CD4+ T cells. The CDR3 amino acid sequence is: CASSIAPSDTQYF. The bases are TGTGCCAGTAGTATCGCCCCGAGCGATACGCAGTATTTT.